The 32 T cell receptor beta chains presented below share a single source sample, sequenced in a study of cytomegalovirus exposure and HLA in healthy donors. The study ran its PCR with 60 Vbeta and 13 Jbeta primers. This table comes from immunoSEQ multiplex PCR, and its TCRdb copy is limited to in-frame clones, with some not included. The sample lists over 200,000 clones, about 72% occurring once. The sequencing sample was made of PBMCs. Receptors were obtained from a male donor in good health and CMV-seronegative.

This clone was seen only a few times. The chain links TRBV27 to TRBJ2-7, with TRBD1 matching 9 bases. CDR1 MNHEY and CDR2 SMNVEV come from the germline V gene (reference sequence). The trim removed 5 bases at V and 4 bases at J, leaving 18 bases unmatched. The CDR3 runs 18 residues. CDR3 loop: CASSPPLPRDRAQYEQYF. The CDR3 nucleotides are TGTGCCAGCAGTCCCCCCCTGCCTAGGGACAGGGCACAATACGAGCAGTACTTC.

The rearrangement uses TRBV4-1 and TRBJ2-6; TRBD2 aligns across 9 bases. The ends lost 0 bases at V and 0 bases at J; junction bases unmatched: 6. The CDR3 has 19 residues. CDR1 and CDR2 from the germline V gene are MGHRA and YSYEKL. DNA of the CDR3: TGCGCCAGCAGCCAAGATGGGCTAGCGGGGTTCTCTGGGGCCAACGTCCTGACTTTC. Protein: CASSQDGLAGFSGANVLTF.

This chain joins TRBV5-6 and TRBJ2-1; 9 bases agree with TRBD2. Germline CDR1 SGHDT, CDR2 YYEEEE. The CDR3 length is 18 residues. The V and J ends lost 4 bases and 7 bases, in that order; junction bases with no gene match: 18. CDR3 bases: TGTGCCAGCAGCCCCAGGGCCGGGGGCCTAGCGGGAAAGAATGAGCAGTTCTTC. This gives the protein CASSPRAGGLAGKNEQFF.

There are a few counts of this clone. The chain uses TRBV6-6 and TRBJ1-4; D remains unclear. The CDR3 sequence is 15 residues long. Trimming removed 5 bases from V and 0 bases from J, with 10 bases in between. Germline values: CDR1 MNHNY, CDR2 SVGAGI (reference sequence). CDR3 nucleotides: TGTGCCAGCAGTATCGACACTGCAACTAATGAAAAACTGTTTTTT. Translated: CASSIDTATNEKLFF.

The chain combines TRBV19 with TRBJ2-5; 10 nucleotides align to TRBD2. J was trimmed by 4 bases and V by 9 bases; bases with no gene match: 5. The germline CDR1 and CDR2 sequences are LNHDA and SQIVND (reference sequence). This CDR3 is 13 amino acids long. This CDR3 reads CASSSGSGETQYF. CDR3 DNA: TGTGCCAGCTCTAGCGGGAGTGGAGAGACCCAGTACTTC.

This sequence joins TRBV9 and TRBJ1-1; TRBD1 matches at 9 bases. V was pared by 4 bases and J by 3 bases, with 4 bases of the junction left unmatched. CDR1 and CDR2 (germline): SGDLS, YYNGEE. The CDR3 consists of 14 residues. CDR3 region: CASSTGQGHTEAFF. The DNA for the CDR3 is TGTGCCAGCAGCACAGGACAGGGGCACACTGAAGCTTTCTTT.

The genes are TRBV6-5 and TRBJ1-4; D is ambiguous. The CDR3 sequence is 15 residues long. Trimming took 2 bases from V and 8 from J, leaving 15 bases between them. Per the germline V gene, CDR1 is MNHEY and CDR2 is SVGAGI. The CDR3 DNA follows: TGTGCCAGCAGTTACGTCACAGCAGCCGGCGAAAAACTGTTTTTT. It codes for CASSYVTAAGEKLFF.

The chain couples TRBV28 to TRBJ2-7, with TRBD1 identical over 9 bases. There are 14 residues in the CDR3. J was trimmed by 4 bases and V by 6 bases; bases with no gene match: 7. The germline gives CDR1 MDHEN, CDR2 SYDVKM. In nucleotides, the CDR3 is TGTGCCAGCAGCCCGACAGGGGGGACGTACGAGCAGTACTTC. This translates into CASSPTGGTYEQYF.

The CDR3 bases are TGTGCCAGCAGCGTAGCGGGAGCCACCGGGGAGCTGTTTTTT. Its protein is CASSVAGATGELFF. The J gene is TRBJ2-2, the V gene TRBV9; possible D gene TRBD2, 6 bases. This CDR3 spans 14 amino acids. The V end was cut by 0 bases, the J end by 4 bases, with 7 bases between. Germline-derived CDR1 and CDR2 are SGDLS and YYNGEE. Filled out from reference TRBV9 and TRBJ2-2, the complete variable domain reads DSGVTQTPKHLITATGQRVTLRCSPRSGDLSVYWYQQSLDQGLQFLIQYYNGEERAKGNILERFSAQQFPDLHSELNLSSLELGDSALYFCASSVAGATGELFFGEGSRLTVL.

The V gene is TRBV27, the J gene TRBJ2-2; D unclear. The CDR3 is 11 amino acids. The germline V and J ends were trimmed by 6 bases and 4 bases, with 3 bases remaining between them. Looked up from germline, CDR1 is MNHEY and CDR2 is SMNVEV (reference sequence). The chain's CDR3 is CASSGTGELFF. The CDR3 region has the DNA TGTGCCAGCAGCGGCACCGGGGAGCTGTTTTTT.

This chain uses TRBV7-8 with TRBJ2-7; D is possibly TRBD1 (6 bases). The V gene lost 1 base and the J gene lost 1 base, with 11 bases spanning the gap. The CDR3 extends over 15 amino acids. The germline CDR1 and CDR2 sequences are SGHVS and FQNEAQ. In nucleotides, the CDR3 is TGTGCCAGCAGCTTAGGGGACAACCCGTCCTACGAGCAGTACTTC. This codes for CASSLGDNPSYEQYF.

The chain recombines TRBV11-2 with TRBJ2-7, with 8 positions matching TRBD2. The V gene's germline CDR1 is SGHAT and CDR2 FQNNGV. V lost 3 bases, J lost 4 bases, and 5 bases stayed unmatched. The CDR3 spans 14 residues. The CDR3 spells CASSFSGSEYEQYF. The CDR3, as DNA: TGTGCCAGCAGCTTCAGCGGGAGCGAGTACGAGCAGTACTTC.

This chain joins TRBV29-1 and TRBJ2-5; D gene uncertain. The CDR3 is 12 amino acids. Trimming left V 7 bases short and J 5 bases short, with 14 bases between. CDR1 and CDR2 from the germline V gene are SQVTM and ANQGSEA. The CDR3 reads CSAAPTPETQYF. The CDR3 DNA is TGCAGCGCCGCCCCTACCCCCGAGACCCAGTACTTC.

This sequence joins TRBV27 and TRBJ2-7; D perhaps matches TRBD1 (5 bases). This CDR3 is built from 13 residues. Germline CDR1 is MNHEY and CDR2 is SMNVEV (reference sequence). V was pared by 3 bases and J by 3 bases, with 9 bases between. The CDR3 DNA sequence: TGTGCCAGCAGTTTTCGACAGAGCTACGAGCAGTACTTC. It yields the protein CASSFRQSYEQYF.

This chain connects TRBV6-4 to TRBJ1-3; the D gene is possibly TRBD1 (6 bases). The ends were cut back, 11 bases at V and 2 bases at J, with 19 bases in the middle. This CDR3 is 15 amino acids long. The germline V gene has CDR1 MRHNA and CDR2 SNTAGT. The CDR3 spells CASSVDRQPGNTIYF. CDR3 nucleotide sequence: TGTGCCTCCTCGGTGGACAGACAGCCTGGAAACACCATATATTTT.

This chain uses TRBV2 with TRBJ2-7; 10 nucleotides line up with TRBD2. The CDR3 has 14 residues. V lost 7 bases to trimming and J lost 2 bases; unmatched junction nucleotides: 5. CDR1 and CDR2 (germline): SNHLY, FYNNEI. The CDR3 protein is CASTEREGTYEQYF. CDR3 bases: TGTGCCAGCACCGAGCGGGAGGGTACCTACGAGCAGTACTTC. Variable domain in full (rest from reference TRBV2 and TRBJ2-7): EPEVTQTPSHQVTQMGQEVILRCVPISNHLYFYWYRQILGQKVEFLVSFYNNEISEKSEIFDDQFSVERPDGSNFTLKIRSTKLEDSAMYFCASTEREGTYEQYFGPGTRLTVT.

V gene TRBV7-6 combines with J gene TRBJ1-1; D not certain. The CDR3 length is 14 residues. The germline CDR1 and CDR2 sequences are SGHVS and FNYEAQ. V lost 5 bases and J lost 5, with 15 bases in between. CDR3 nucleotide sequence: TGTGCCAGCAGCCAGGAGCCGGGAGTGACTGAAGCTTTCTTT. As protein: CASSQEPGVTEAFF.

The rearrangement uses TRBV18 and TRBJ2-5, with 15 bases identical to TRBD2. CDR3 length: 13 amino acids. V shed 3 bases, J shed 13 bases, and the junction held 3 bases outside the gene matches. CDR1 and CDR2 (germline): KGHSH, LQKENI. The CDR3 region is CASSPGTSGRWYF. The DNA of the CDR3 is TGTGCCAGCTCACCGGGGACTAGCGGGAGGTGGTACTTC. Based on the CDR3 plus reference TRBV18 and TRBJ2-5, the full variable domain is NAGVMQNPRHLVRRRGQEARLRCSPMKGHSHVYWYRQLPEEGLKFMVYLQKENIIDESGMPKERFSAEFPKEGPSILRIQQVVRGDSAAYFCASSPGTSGRWYFGPGTRLLVL.

The V and J genes are TRBV5-5 and TRBJ2-7; TRBD1 aligns across 7 bases. V was clipped by 2 bases and J by 2 bases; unmatched bases: 7. CDR3 length equals 15 residues. Germline V CDR1 and CDR2: SGHKS, YYEKEE (reference sequence). CDR3 amino acids: CASSFRRQGTYEQYF. The CDR3, as DNA: TGTGCCAGCAGCTTTAGGAGACAGGGCACCTACGAGCAGTACTTC.

The chain uses TRBV9 and TRBJ2-2; D is perhaps TRBD2 (5 bases). The V end was cut by 0 bases, the J end by 4 bases, with 10 bases between. The CDR3 is made up of 15 amino acids. CDR1 and CDR2 from the germline V gene are SGDLS and YYNGEE. CDR3 DNA: TGTGCCAGCAGCGTAGAGAGCGGAGCCACCGGGGAGCTGTTTTTT. Encoded protein: CASSVESGATGELFF.

This chain connects TRBV9 to TRBJ1-4; 7 bases are shared with TRBD1. CDR3 length: 13 amino acids. Trimming took 3 bases from V and 10 from J; bases not matched to a gene: 6. CDR1 and CDR2 (germline): SGDLS, YYNGEE. The CDR3 protein is CASSAQGEGKLFF. CDR3 coding DNA: TGTGCCAGCAGCGCTCAGGGGGAAGGAAAACTGTTTTTT.

The chain recombines TRBV2 with TRBJ2-7; possibly TRBD2 for D (5 bases). V was trimmed by 5 bases and J by 4 bases, leaving 9 bases between them. CDR3 size: 12 residues. Germline loops: CDR1 SNHLY, CDR2 FYNNEI. CDR3 amino acids: CASSTDFYEQYF. In nucleotides, the CDR3 is TGTGCCAGCAGTACGGACTTTTACGAGCAGTACTTC.

The V call is TRBV7-8, the J call TRBJ2-7; no definite D call. The germline CDR1 and CDR2 sequences are SGHVS and FQNEAQ. This CDR3 region has 13 residues. V was cut by 0 bases and J by 4 bases, with 7 bases left in between. The CDR3 DNA sequence: TGTGCCAGCAGCTTAGCGTATGTATACGAGCAGTACTTC. Its translation is CASSLAYVYEQYF.

V is TRBV7-9 and J is TRBJ1-1; tentative D call: TRBD1 (5 bases). Germline V CDR1 and CDR2: SEHNR, FQNEAQ (reference sequence). The CDR3 extends over 15 amino acids. The germline V and J ends were trimmed by 1 base and 3 bases, with 12 bases remaining between them. The CDR3 here is CASSLGSGSHTEAFF. Written as DNA, the CDR3 is TGTGCCAGCAGCTTAGGCTCAGGGTCCCACACTGAAGCTTTCTTT.

The chain recombines TRBV5-4 with TRBJ2-1; TRBD2 aligns across 7 bases. Germline V gene data show CDR1 as SGHNT and CDR2 as YYREEE (reference sequence). Trimming removed 1 base from V and 1 base from J; junction bases left unmatched: 2. The CDR3 consists of 15 residues. The chain's CDR3 is CASSLRLASYNEQFF. In DNA, the CDR3 is TGTGCCAGCAGCTTGAGACTAGCATCCTACAATGAGCAGTTCTTC.

The chain combines TRBV27 with TRBJ2-7, with 7 bases aligning to TRBD2. The CDR3 is made up of 15 amino acids. The ends lost 6 bases at V and 6 bases at J; junction bases unmatched: 14. From germline, CDR1 is MNHEY and CDR2 SMNVEV (reference sequence). CDR3 protein: CASSPASGAGGEQYF. The CDR3 bases are TGTGCCAGCAGCCCTGCTAGCGGTGCTGGTGGCGAGCAGTACTTC.

The rearrangement links TRBV9 to TRBJ2-3; the match to TRBD2 covers 8 bases. The CDR3 spans 17 residues. The V gene's germline CDR1 is SGDLS and CDR2 YYNGEE. V was clipped by 1 base and J by 6 bases; unmatched bases: 13. In nucleotides, the CDR3 is TGTGCCAGCAGCGTACGGGGTTTGGCGGGAGGTGCGGATACGCAGTATTTT. Its translation: CASSVRGLAGGADTQYF.

The chain is built from TRBV28 and TRBJ1-5, with TRBD1 as a possible D gene (5 bases). The germline V gene has CDR1 MDHEN and CDR2 SYDVKM. This CDR3 contains 14 residues. The V end lost 3 bases, the J end lost 7 bases, and 13 bases lay between the germline ends. The CDR3 reads CASSLGLGAQPQHF. As DNA, the CDR3 is TGTGCCAGCAGTTTGGGACTCGGGGCGCAGCCCCAGCATTTT.

The V gene is TRBV2, the J gene TRBJ2-1; D is possibly TRBD2 (6 bases). Deletions cut 5 bases from V and 3 bases from J, with 8 bases between. Germline V gene data show CDR1 as SNHLY and CDR2 as FYNNEI. The CDR3 has 13 residues. The CDR3 spells CASSSGLYNEQFF. CDR3 DNA sequence: TGTGCCAGCAGTAGCGGGCTCTACAATGAGCAGTTCTTC.

The chain uses TRBV2 and TRBJ2-1, with TRBD2 identical over 7 bases. This CDR3 is 16 amino acids long. V was clipped by 5 bases and J by 9 bases; unmatched bases: 16. Germline V gene sequence: CDR1 SNHLY, CDR2 FYNNEI. CDR3: CASSPAGTTVFAEQFF. The CDR3 coding sequence is TGTGCCAGCAGTCCGGCCGGGACTACCGTCTTTGCTGAGCAGTTCTTC. Together with reference TRBV2 and TRBJ2-1, the CDR3 gives the full variable domain: EPEVTQTPSHQVTQMGQEVILRCVPISNHLYFYWYRQILGQKVEFLVSFYNNEISEKSEIFDDQFSVERPDGSNFTLKIRSTKLEDSAMYFCASSPAGTTVFAEQFFGPGTRLTVL.

The chain couples TRBV5-1 to TRBJ2-7; 13 bases line up with TRBD2. Trimming cost V 3 bases and J 5 bases; bases outside gene matches: 14. The CDR3 loop spans 18 amino acids. Germline CDR1 SGHRS, CDR2 YFSETQ. CDR3 DNA sequence: TGCGCCAGCAGCTCCAGACTAGCGGGAGGCCTCAAACCCCACGAGCAGTACTTC. Protein sequence: CASSSRLAGGLKPHEQYF. The entire variable domain, with the rest obtained from reference TRBV5-1 and TRBJ2-7, is as follows: KAGVTQTPRYLIKTRGQQVTLSCSPISGHRSVSWYQQTPGQGLQFLFEYFSETQRNKGNFPGRFSGRQFSNSRSEMNVSTLELGDSALYLCASSSRLAGGLKPHEQYFGPGTRLTVT.

The J gene is TRBJ2-1, the V gene TRBV5-4, with a possible D match to TRBD2 (6 bases). Germline-derived CDR1 and CDR2 are SGHNT and YYREEE (reference sequence). V lost 10 bases and J lost 7, with 15 bases in between. The CDR3 is made up of 12 amino acids. The CDR3 is CARRRGENEQFF. Here the CDR3 DNA reads TGTGCCCGCCGGAGGGGTGAGAATGAGCAGTTCTTC.